The clone carrying this TCR beta chain has only a few counts. The method was immunoSEQ multiplex PCR; TCRdb's version includes in-frame clones alone and lacks a portion of them. The sample consists of about 33,000 clones, roughly 68% of them appearing once. The sample belongs to a study of OX40 agonist ivuxolimab in advanced cancers. This TCR was recovered from an adult with an advanced solid tumor such as melanoma, head and neck, liver or kidney cancer. The material was CD4+ or CD8+ T cells sorted from blood, obtained in a trial of the OX40 agonist ivuxolimab.

The CDR3 DNA sequence: TGTGCCAGCAGTGAACAGGGAATAGGTTCACCCCTCCACTTT. This codes for CASSEQGIGSPLHF. The rearrangement uses TRBV27 and TRBJ1-6; maybe TRBD1 (6 bases). The CDR3 is 14 amino acids. CDR1 is MNHEY, CDR2 SMNVEV, per germline (reference sequence). Trimming shortened V by 5 bases and J by 9 bases, and 14 bases separated the two germline ends.